The 22 T cell receptor beta chains below come from one sample, sequenced in a study of shared clonotypes between healthy human individuals. This table comes from immunoSEQ multiplex PCR, and its TCRdb copy is limited to in-frame clones, with some not included. The table shows millions of clones, with more than 80% occurring only once. The sequencing sample was made of naive CD4+ T cells sorted from blood. Subset here: CD45RA+ positively selected. The receptors here all came from a man aged 18 to 29 in good health.

The rearrangement joins TRBV19 to TRBJ1-2; possibly TRBD1 for D (5 bases). V gave up 3 bases and J gave up 0 bases, with 14 bases separating them. The CDR3 is 16 residues long. The germline V gene encodes CDR1 LNHDA and CDR2 SQIVND (reference sequence). The CDR3 DNA reads TGTGCCAGTAGTATTCCTTTGACAGCCCCTAACTATGGCTACACCTTC. It is translated as CASSIPLTAPNYGYTF.

This clone was detected only once. This chain joins TRBV7-9 and TRBJ1-6; D unresolved. The germline gives CDR1 SEHNR, CDR2 FQNEAQ (reference sequence). The CDR3 runs to 14 residues. V lost 4 bases and J lost 11, with 15 bases in between. CDR3 protein: CASSSLGQGPPLHF. The CDR3 nucleotides read TGTGCCAGCAGCTCCCTAGGGCAAGGGCCACCCCTCCACTTT. Supplemented by reference TRBV7-9 and TRBJ1-6, the full variable domain reads DTGVSQNPRHKITKRGQNVTFRCDPISEHNRLYWYRQTLGQGPEFLTYFQNEAQLEKSRLLSDRFSAERPKGSFSTLEIQRTEQGDSAMYLCASSSLGQGPPLHFGNGTRLTVT.

The chain's CDR3 is CASSLGPGESSYEQYF. The CDR3 bases are TGTGCCAGCAGCTTAGGTCCAGGGGAAAGCTCCTACGAGCAGTACTTC. This chain joins TRBV11-2 and TRBJ2-7; tentative D call: TRBD1 (6 bases). CDR1 SGHAT and CDR2 FQNNGV come from the germline V gene. CDR3 length: 16 residues. Trimming took off 1 base at V and 0 bases at J, with 13 bases between the two ends.

This clone was found once. The chain has TRBV5-3 and TRBJ1-5; TRBD1 agrees at 8 bases. TRBV5-3 is an open reading frame, and its role is uncertain. The CDR3 is made up of 15 amino acids. After removal of 0 bases from V and 6 bases from J, the junction contained 5 bases not matched to a gene. The DNA of the CDR3 is TGTGCCAGAAGCTTGGCCACAGGGGGAATTCAGCCCCAGCATTTT. It encodes CARSLATGGIQPQHF.

The V call is TRBV9, the J call TRBJ2-2, with TRBD1 matching 9 bases. V trimming: 0 bases; J trimming: 6 bases; junction bases outside the gene matches: 9. The CDR3 is 17 amino acids. Germline V gene sequence: CDR1 SGDLS, CDR2 YYNGEE. CDR3 region: CASSVASGQGYAGELFF. The CDR3 region has the DNA TGTGCCAGCAGCGTAGCTTCGGGACAGGGATATGCCGGGGAGCTGTTTTTT.

The chain uses TRBV18 and TRBJ1-3; TRBD1 is a possible D gene (6 bases). The CDR3 extends over 16 amino acids. Germline CDR1 and CDR2: KGHSH and LQKENI. The V end lost 0 bases, the J end lost 4 bases, and 13 bases lay between the germline ends. The CDR3 DNA reads TGTGCCAGCTCACCACCGACGGGGGCCAGAGGAAACACCATATATTTT. It is translated as CASSPPTGARGNTIYF.

Points on this clone: This sample also contains other DNA sequences that code for the same CDR3. The V gene is TRBV5-1, the J gene TRBJ2-3; a possible D gene is TRBD1 (5 bases). V lost 0 bases and J 4 bases, leaving 9 bases between the germline ends. The CDR3 consists of 14 residues. Germline CDR1 is SGHRS and CDR2 is YFSETQ. CDR3 nucleotides: TGCGCCAGCAGCTTGGGGGGCAGGTCAGATACGCAGTATTTT. This encodes CASSLGGRSDTQYF.

Points on this clone: Other DNA sequences from this sample encode an identical CDR3 as well. The J gene is TRBJ1-5, the V gene TRBV5-5; TRBD1 aligns across 12 bases. This CDR3 region has 15 residues. After removal of 3 bases from V and 6 bases from J, the junction contained 4 bases not matched to a gene. Germline V lookup: CDR1 SGHKS, CDR2 YYEKEE (reference sequence). The CDR3 DNA follows: TGTGCCAGCAGCTGGGGACAGGGGGCAGGTCAGCCCCAGCATTTT. This gives the protein CASSWGQGAGQPQHF.

This sequence joins TRBV6-1 and TRBJ1-1, with D hard to call. V was trimmed by 5 bases and J by 1 base, leaving 14 bases between them. CDR1 is MNHNS, CDR2 SASEGT, per germline. The CDR3 loop spans 15 amino acids. CDR3 in amino acids: CASSNPSRGNTEAFF. The CDR3 DNA is TGTGCCAGCAGTAATCCATCCCGGGGGAACACTGAAGCTTTCTTT.

The chain joins TRBV5-5 to TRBJ1-3, with D unclear. V was clipped by 4 bases and J by 4 bases, with 6 bases between them. Germline loops: CDR1 SGHKS, CDR2 YYEKEE (reference sequence). The CDR3 totals 12 residues. DNA of the CDR3: TGTGCCAGCAGCCCCGAGGGAAACACCATATATTTT. Translating it yields CASSPEGNTIYF.

This chain connects TRBV11-2 to TRBJ2-5, with TRBD1 identical over 7 bases. Germline CDR1 SGHAT, CDR2 FQNNGV. Trimming removed 5 bases from V and 3 bases from J; junction bases left unmatched: 12. This CDR3 has 16 amino acids. The CDR3 sequence: CASSTWDRSSKETQYF. DNA for the CDR3: TGTGCCAGCAGCACATGGGACAGAAGCAGCAAAGAGACCCAGTACTTC.

The rearrangement joins TRBV6-5 to TRBJ1-3; D not certain. This CDR3 is built from 14 residues. Germline CDR1 reads MNHEY; CDR2 reads SVGAGI. V was trimmed by 6 bases and J by 4 bases, leaving 13 bases between them. Written as DNA, the CDR3 is TGTGCCAGCAGATCGCTCCTGGGGGGAAACACCATATATTTT. Translating gives CASRSLLGGNTIYF.

The chain carries TRBV25-1 and TRBJ2-7; the match to TRBD1 covers 10 bases. Germline V CDR1 and CDR2: MGHDK, SYGVNS. The junction had 9 bases not matched to a gene; V was cut back by 4 bases and J by 6 bases. This CDR3 comprises 15 residues. Here the CDR3 DNA reads TGTGCCAGCAGTGGGCGACAGGGGGCGCGAGGCGAGCAGTACTTC. Its protein product is CASSGRQGARGEQYF.

This chain joins TRBV15 and TRBJ2-5; D gene uncertain. V lost 1 base, J lost 4 bases, and 10 bases lay in between. The germline V gene has CDR1 LNHNV and CDR2 YYDKDF (reference sequence). The CDR3 has 14 amino acids. The CDR3 DNA reads as TGTGCCACCAGCAGAGTCTACGGTCGAGAGACCCAGTACTTC. Amino acid sequence: CATSRVYGRETQYF.

V is TRBV20-1 and J is TRBJ1-2, with D uncertain. This CDR3 has 10 amino acids. Germline CDR1 reads DFQATT; CDR2 reads SNEGSKA (reference sequence). The V end was cut by 7 bases, the J end by 5 bases, with 8 bases between. The CDR3 sequence is CSGSGYGYTF. The CDR3 DNA reads as TGCAGTGGGTCCGGTTATGGCTACACCTTC.

CDR3 in DNA: TGTGCCAGTAGCCCTACCCCCGGGACAGCCACCTCCTACGAGCAGTACTTC. Translating it yields CASSPTPGTATSYEQYF. V is TRBV19 and J is TRBJ2-7; 7 bases align to TRBD1. The V segment lost 6 bases and the J segment 0 bases; nucleotides outside the gene matches: 14. In germline, CDR1 is LNHDA, CDR2 SQIVND (reference sequence). The length of the CDR3 is 17 residues.

The chain employs TRBV5-1 and TRBJ2-5; 7 bases are shared with TRBD1. The CDR3 contains 14 residues. Germline-derived CDR1 and CDR2 are SGHRS and YFSETQ. J gave up 7 bases and V 4 bases, and 10 bases lay outside the gene matches. The CDR3 DNA is TGCGCCAGCAGCGAAGACAGGGTCGGAGGGACCCAGTACTTC. Protein product: CASSEDRVGGTQYF.

This clone was found a few times. Other nucleotide sequences in the sample specify the same CDR3. This chain joins TRBV19 and TRBJ1-5, with 9 bases fitting TRBD1. V lost 3 bases to trimming and J lost 4 bases; unmatched junction nucleotides: 1. The CDR3 totals 14 residues. The germline CDR1 and CDR2 sequences are LNHDA and SQIVND (reference sequence). The CDR3 sequence: CASSMTGGNQPQHF. The DNA for the CDR3 is TGTGCCAGTAGTATGACAGGGGGTAATCAGCCCCAGCATTTT.

The V gene is TRBV7-2, the J gene TRBJ2-7; possibly TRBD2 for D (5 bases). Trimming removed 4 bases from V and 0 bases from J, with 13 bases in between. Germline CDR1 reads SGHTA; CDR2 reads FQGNSA. The CDR3 contains 15 residues. CDR3: CASSSGGLGSYEQYF. For the CDR3, the DNA is TGTGCCAGCAGCTCTGGCGGACTCGGCTCCTACGAGCAGTACTTC. The whole variable domain, filled in from reference TRBV7-2 and TRBJ2-7, reads GAGVSQSPSNKVTEKGKDVELRCDPISGHTALYWYRQSLGQGLEFLIYFQGNSAPDKSGLPSDRFSAERTGGSVSTLTIQRTQQEDSAVYLCASSSGGLGSYEQYFGPGTRLTVT.

This clone appeared a single time. Distinct nucleotide sequences in the sample also encode this CDR3. The V and J genes are TRBV7-2 and TRBJ2-7; TRBD2 agrees at 8 bases. J gave up 7 bases and V 5 bases, and 7 bases lay outside the gene matches. The CDR3 is made up of 13 amino acids. Germline V gene data show CDR1 as SGHTA and CDR2 as FQGNSA. As DNA, the CDR3 is TGTGCCAGCAGCCCGGGACTAGTTGGGGAGCAGTACTTC. This codes for CASSPGLVGEQYF.

The V gene is TRBV19, the J gene TRBJ2-7, with 7 bases aligning to TRBD1. This CDR3 is 16 amino acids long. In germline, CDR1 is LNHDA, CDR2 SQIVND (reference sequence). Trimming cost V 5 bases and J 2 bases; bases outside gene matches: 12. CDR3 residues: CASSPTTGSGAYEQYF. CDR3 DNA sequence: TGTGCCAGTAGTCCTACGACAGGGTCAGGGGCCTACGAGCAGTACTTC.

The chain joins TRBV10-3 to TRBJ2-5, with TRBD2 identical over 15 bases. The germline gives CDR1 ENHRY, CDR2 SYGVKD. This CDR3 has 16 amino acids. The trim removed 6 bases at V and 5 bases at J, leaving 7 bases unmatched. The CDR3 here is CAISLGLAGGSETQYF. The CDR3 nucleotides read TGTGCCATCAGCCTGGGACTAGCGGGAGGAAGCGAGACCCAGTACTTC.